The present T cell receptor beta chain was sequenced within a study of CD8 T cells in ankylosing spondylitis (dated by TCRdb to between 2016 and 2019). About the investigation overall: T cell receptor beta repertoires were profiled in healthy donors and ankylosing spondylitis patients so that disease-linked TCR variants could be found. Samples of peripheral blood were taken, and for ankylosing spondylitis patients, synovial fluid was collected as well. The full study cohort was made up of over 20 ankylosing spondylitis patients and 95 to 130 healthy donors.

The table lists this clonotype with many counts. Its antigen remains unidentified. Base qualities are missing; no much larger clone stands one base away. The germline V gene sets CDR1 to LGHNA and CDR2 to YNFKEQ. V trim: 4 bases; J trim: 3 bases; unmatched bases: 8. The CDR3 sequence holds 16 residues, the cysteine and phenylalanine included. The only DNA kept is the CDR3, 48 bases in frame from the first base. What the work shows at the level of the full study, not this receptor alone: A CD8+ phenotype was shown by the disease-linked clones, which were found at relatively low frequencies in peripheral blood. The disease-linked clones were reported to be significantly enriched in matched synovial fluid samples from ankylosing spondylitis patients. Some TCR beta motif variants had previously been reported in synovial fluid and blood of reactive arthritis patients, which suggested common disease-initiation mechanisms. A TCR beta motif of about eight highly homologous amino acid variants appeared characteristic of blood from ankylosing spondylitis patients.

TCRdb shows the sequencer as Illumina HiSeq 2500. Quantitative 5'-RACE with molecular barcodes was the method used to prepare the TCR beta libraries. From the authors' description of their analysis: To identify disease-linked TCR variants, a new computational method was used, one built on a probabilistic model of VDJ rearrangement. TCRdb reran the public reads through fastp at Q25 and MiXCR, keeping productive beta chains. Each record represents a unique CDR3 protein, reported with the most common genes and DNA among its rows. The V and J calls come from TCRdb's annotation, not from the publication. The sample has about 510,000 distinct CDR3 sequences on record, roughly 5.3% of them singletons. The top ten hold roughly 3.3% of the sample.

The sequence links TRBV4-2 to TRBJ2-1; TRBD1 agrees with 8 junctional bases. This clonotype was obtained from a male donor with ankylosing spondylitis. The specimen sequenced was blood, either unsorted or a sorted T cell fraction (not recorded which). The sequenced DNA: TGTGCCAGCAGCCGAGACAGGGGACGAAACTACAATGAGCAGTTCTTC. The encoded protein is CASSRDRGRNYNEQFF.